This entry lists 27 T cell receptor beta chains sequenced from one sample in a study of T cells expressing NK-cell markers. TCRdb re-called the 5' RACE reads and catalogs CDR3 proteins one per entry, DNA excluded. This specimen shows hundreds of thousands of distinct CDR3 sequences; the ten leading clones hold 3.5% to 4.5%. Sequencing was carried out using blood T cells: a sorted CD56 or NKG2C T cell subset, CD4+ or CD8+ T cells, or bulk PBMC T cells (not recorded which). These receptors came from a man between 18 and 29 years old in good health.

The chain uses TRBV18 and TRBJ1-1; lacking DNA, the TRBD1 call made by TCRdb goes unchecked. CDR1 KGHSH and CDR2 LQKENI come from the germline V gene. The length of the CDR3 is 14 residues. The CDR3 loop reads CASSPGSDRAEAFF. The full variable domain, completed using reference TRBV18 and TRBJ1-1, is NAGVMQNPRHLVRRRGQEARLRCSPMKGHSHVYWYRQLPEEGLKFMVYLQKENIIDESGMPKERFSAEFPKEGPSILRIQQVVRGDSAAYFCASSPGSDRAEAFFGQGTRLTVV.

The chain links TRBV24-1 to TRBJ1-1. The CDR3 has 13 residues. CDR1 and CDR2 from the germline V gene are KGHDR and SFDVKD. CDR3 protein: CATSDYPNTEAFF.

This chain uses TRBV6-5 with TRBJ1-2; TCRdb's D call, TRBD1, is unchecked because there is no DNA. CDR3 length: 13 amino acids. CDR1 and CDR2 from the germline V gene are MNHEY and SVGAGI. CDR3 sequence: CASSIPGRAGYTF.

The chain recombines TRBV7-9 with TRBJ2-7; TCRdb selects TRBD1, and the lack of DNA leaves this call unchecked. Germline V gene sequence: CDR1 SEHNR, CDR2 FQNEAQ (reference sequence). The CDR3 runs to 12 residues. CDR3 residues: CASETGSGEQYF.

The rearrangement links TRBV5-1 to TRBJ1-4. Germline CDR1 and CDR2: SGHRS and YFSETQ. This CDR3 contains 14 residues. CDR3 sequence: CASSLAGVVEKLFF.

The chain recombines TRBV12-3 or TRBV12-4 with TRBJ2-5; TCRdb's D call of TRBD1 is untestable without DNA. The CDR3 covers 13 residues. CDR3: CASSFAQGTTQYF.

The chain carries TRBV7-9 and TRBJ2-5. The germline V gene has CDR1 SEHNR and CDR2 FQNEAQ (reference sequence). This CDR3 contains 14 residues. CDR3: CASSLVETRSTQYF.

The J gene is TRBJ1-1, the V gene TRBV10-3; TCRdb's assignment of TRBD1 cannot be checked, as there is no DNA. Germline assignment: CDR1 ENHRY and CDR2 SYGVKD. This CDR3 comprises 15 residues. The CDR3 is CAISGQGGMNTEAFF.

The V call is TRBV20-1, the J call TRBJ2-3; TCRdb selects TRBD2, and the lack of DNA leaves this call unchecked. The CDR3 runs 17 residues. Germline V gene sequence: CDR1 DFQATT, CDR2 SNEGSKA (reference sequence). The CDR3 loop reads CSARDRSSGSITDTQYF.

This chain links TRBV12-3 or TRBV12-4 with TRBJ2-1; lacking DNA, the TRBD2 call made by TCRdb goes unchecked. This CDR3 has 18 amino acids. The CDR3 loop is CASSRTSGRAWGLNEQFF.

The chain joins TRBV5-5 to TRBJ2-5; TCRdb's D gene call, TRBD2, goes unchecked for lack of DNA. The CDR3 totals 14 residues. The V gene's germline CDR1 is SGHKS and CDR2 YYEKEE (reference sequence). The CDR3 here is CASSSWDLKETQYF.

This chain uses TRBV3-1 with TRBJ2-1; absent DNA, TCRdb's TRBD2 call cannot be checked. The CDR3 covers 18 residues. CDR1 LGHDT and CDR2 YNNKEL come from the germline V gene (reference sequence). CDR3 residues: CASSQLLAGGPDYNEQFF.

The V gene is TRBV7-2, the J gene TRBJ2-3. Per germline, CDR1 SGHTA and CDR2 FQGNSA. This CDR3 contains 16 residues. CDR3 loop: CASSPEPWRSTDTQYF.

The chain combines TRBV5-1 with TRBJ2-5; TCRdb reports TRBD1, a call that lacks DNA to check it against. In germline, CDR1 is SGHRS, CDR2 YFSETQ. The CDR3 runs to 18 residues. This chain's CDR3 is CASSSQGLIGVTQETQYF.

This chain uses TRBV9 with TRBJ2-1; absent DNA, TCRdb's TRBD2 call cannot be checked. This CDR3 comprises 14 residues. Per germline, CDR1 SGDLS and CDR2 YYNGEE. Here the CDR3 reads CASSGPSGSDEQFF.

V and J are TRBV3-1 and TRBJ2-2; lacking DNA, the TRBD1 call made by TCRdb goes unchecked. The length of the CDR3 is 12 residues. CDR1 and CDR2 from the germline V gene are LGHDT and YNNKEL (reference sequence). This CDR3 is CASSPTGWELFF. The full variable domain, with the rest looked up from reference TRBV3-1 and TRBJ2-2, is DTAVSQTPKYLVTQMGNDKSIKCEQNLGHDTMYWYKQDSKKFLKIMFSYNNKELIINETVPNRFSPKSPDKAHLNLHINSLELGDSAVYFCASSPTGWELFFGEGSRLTVL.

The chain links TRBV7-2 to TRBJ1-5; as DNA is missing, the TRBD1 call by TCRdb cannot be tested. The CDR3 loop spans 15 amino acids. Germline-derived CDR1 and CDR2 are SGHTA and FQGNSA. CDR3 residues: CASSFGMQGSQPQHF.

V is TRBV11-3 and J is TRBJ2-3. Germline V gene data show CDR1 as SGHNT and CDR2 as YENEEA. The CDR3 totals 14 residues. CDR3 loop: CASSSRESTDTQYF.

The CDR3 reads CASSYGQGITDTQYF. The chain recombines TRBV7-9 with TRBJ2-3; TCRdb's D call, TRBD1, is unchecked because there is no DNA. The germline CDR1 and CDR2 sequences are SEHNR and FQNEAQ (reference sequence). The CDR3 runs 15 residues.

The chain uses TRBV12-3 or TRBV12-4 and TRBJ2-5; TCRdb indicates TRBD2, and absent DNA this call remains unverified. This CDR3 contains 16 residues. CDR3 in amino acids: CASSGHETSGRETQYF.

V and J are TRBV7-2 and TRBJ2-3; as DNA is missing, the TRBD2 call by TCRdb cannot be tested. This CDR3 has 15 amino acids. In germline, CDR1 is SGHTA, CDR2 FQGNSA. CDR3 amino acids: CASLKGASSTDTQYF.

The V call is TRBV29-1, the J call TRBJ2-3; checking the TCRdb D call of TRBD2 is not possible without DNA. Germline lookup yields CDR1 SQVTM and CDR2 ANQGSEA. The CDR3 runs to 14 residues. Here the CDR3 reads CSVLRELGTDTQYF.

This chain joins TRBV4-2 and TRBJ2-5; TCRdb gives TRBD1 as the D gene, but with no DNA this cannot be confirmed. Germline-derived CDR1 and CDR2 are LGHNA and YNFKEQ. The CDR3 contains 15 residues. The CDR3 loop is CASSQSTGGAETQYF.

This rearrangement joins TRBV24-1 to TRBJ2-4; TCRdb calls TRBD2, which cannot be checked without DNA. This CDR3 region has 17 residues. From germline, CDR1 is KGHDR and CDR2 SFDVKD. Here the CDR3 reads CATSESGLAGAKNIQYF.

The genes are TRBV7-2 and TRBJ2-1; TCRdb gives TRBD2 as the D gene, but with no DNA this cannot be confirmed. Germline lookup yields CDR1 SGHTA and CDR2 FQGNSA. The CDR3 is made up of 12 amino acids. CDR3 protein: CASSPVAGIAFF.

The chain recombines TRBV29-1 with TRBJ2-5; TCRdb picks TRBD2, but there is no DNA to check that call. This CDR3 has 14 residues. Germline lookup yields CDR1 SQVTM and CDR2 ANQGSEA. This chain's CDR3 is CSVVQAGPGETQYF.

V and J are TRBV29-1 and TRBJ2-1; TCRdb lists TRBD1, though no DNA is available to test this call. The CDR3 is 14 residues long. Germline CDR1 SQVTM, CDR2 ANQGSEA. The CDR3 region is CSVVGQFSYNEQFF.